The 25 T cell receptor beta chains below were found in one sample sequenced in a study of T cells in Graves' hyperthyroidism and ophthalmopathy. What was amplified from RNA transcripts were TCR beta CDR3 regions. A set of HTBI primers served as the primers for a first-round RT-PCR of the TCR CDR3. Each CDR3 protein is one row after TCRdb ran MiXCR on the multiplex PCR reads. The sample holds around 350,000 distinct CDR3 sequences, roughly 15% seen once. The specimen was blood. Source of these receptors: an older woman with Graves' ophthalmopathy.

In its sample, this clonotype was seen many times. The CDR3 here is CASSAVTSGSGDEQFF. The DNA for the CDR3 is TGCGCCAGCAGCGCGGTGACTAGCGGGAGTGGGGATGAGCAGTTCTTC. The V and J genes are TRBV5-1 and TRBJ2-1, with 12 bases identical to TRBD2. The CDR3 has 16 amino acids. CDR1 and CDR2 from the germline V gene are SGHRS and YFSETQ. V was clipped by 4 bases and J by 8 bases; unmatched bases: 10.

This clonotype was detected many times. The V call is TRBV20-1, the J call TRBJ2-1, with TRBD1 matching 9 bases. This CDR3 has 13 residues. The germline CDR1 and CDR2 sequences are DFQATT and SNEGSKA (reference sequence). V gave up 5 bases and J gave up 7 bases; unmatched junction bases: 6. This CDR3 reads CSAEGQGQNEQFF. The DNA for the CDR3 is TGCAGTGCTGAGGGACAGGGACAGAATGAGCAGTTCTTC.

This clonotype was observed at least ten times. V and J are TRBV7-2 and TRBJ2-1, with 7 bases identical to TRBD2. In germline, CDR1 is SGHTA, CDR2 FQGNSA. CDR3 length: 15 residues. With 5 bases clipped from V and 5 bases from J, the junction kept 9 bases outside the gene matches. Here the CDR3 DNA reads TGTGCCAGCAGCCGGGGTCTAGCGGCGGACAATGAGCAGTTCTTC. Translating it yields CASSRGLAADNEQFF.

This clonotype was counted ten times or more. The chain joins TRBV18 to TRBJ1-5; TRBD1 agrees at 11 bases. V was clipped by 5 bases and J by 2 bases; unmatched bases: 2. Germline V lookup: CDR1 KGHSH, CDR2 LQKENI. The CDR3 has 15 amino acids. The CDR3 sequence: CASSGGQGGNQPQHF. The CDR3 DNA sequence: TGTGCCAGCTCAGGGGGACAGGGGGGCAATCAGCCCCAGCATTTT.

This clonotype has more than one count but fewer than ten. The chain links TRBV12-5 to TRBJ2-7; no reliable D call. The V end lost 1 base, the J end lost 1 base, and 14 bases lay between the germline ends. Looked up from germline, CDR1 is LGHNT and CDR2 is FRNRAP. The CDR3 loop spans 16 amino acids. CDR3 sequence reads: CASGLEGSGFSYEQYF. The CDR3 coding sequence is TGTGCTAGTGGTTTGGAAGGATCGGGTTTTTCCTACGAGCAGTACTTC.

Remarks on this clonotype: A clone one base away is much larger, so this may be a read error. This chain joins TRBV7-2 and TRBJ1-1, with TRBD1 as a possible D gene (5 bases). The CDR3 loop spans 14 amino acids. Germline V lookup: CDR1 SGHTA, CDR2 FQGNSA. CDR3 coding DNA: TGTGCCAGCATCTTATACAGAGGGGACACTGAAGCTTTCTTT. Translated, it gives CASILYRGDTEAFF.

Ten or more counts support this clonotype. The DNA for the CDR3 is TGTGCCAGCAGTTTTGGAAGGAAGGGGCAAGAGACCCAGTACTTC. This gives the protein CASSFGRKGQETQYF. This chain connects TRBV12-3 or TRBV12-4 to TRBJ2-5; a possible D gene is TRBD1 (5 bases). The CDR3 has 15 amino acids. Between the trimmed V and J ends, which lost 3 bases and 2 bases, there was a span of 13 bases.

This clonotype appeared many times. V usage is TRBV28 and J usage is TRBJ2-7, with D unclear. Germline CDR1 MDHEN, CDR2 SYDVKM. The CDR3 covers 11 residues. The DNA of the CDR3 is TGTGCGGCGAGGCATGCCCACGAGCAGTACTTC. Translation: CAARHAHEQYF. Complete variable domain (other parts from reference TRBV28 and TRBJ2-7): DVKVTQSSRYLVKRTGEKVFLECVQDMDHENMFWYRQDPGLGLRLIYFSYDVKMKEKGDIPEGYSVSREKKERFSLILESASTNQTSMYLCAARHAHEQYFGPGTRLTVT.

This clonotype was counted many times. This sequence joins TRBV24-1 and TRBJ2-3, with TRBD2 matching over 12 bases. The V segment lost 6 bases and the J segment 2 bases; nucleotides outside the gene matches: 5. CDR1 KGHDR and CDR2 SFDVKD come from the germline V gene. The CDR3 runs to 16 residues. CDR3 sequence: CATSPGLAGNTDTQYF. The CDR3 region has the DNA TGTGCCACCAGTCCAGGACTAGCGGGAAACACAGATACGCAGTATTTT.

The chain is built from TRBV7-9 and TRBJ2-5; D remains ambiguous. The CDR3 has 15 residues. Between the trimmed V and J ends, which lost 1 base and 2 bases, there was a span of 11 bases. CDR1 is SEHNR and CDR2 is FQNEAQ in the germline V gene (reference sequence). In DNA, the CDR3 is TGTGCCAGCAGCTTAGGGCGGTCCCCACAAGAGACCCAGTACTTC. Its protein product is CASSLGRSPQETQYF.

This clonotype was seen repeatedly, ten times or more. The chain combines TRBV12-3 or TRBV12-4 with TRBJ1-2, with D perhaps TRBD1 (6 bases). Trimming took off 7 bases at V and 8 bases at J, with 20 bases between the two ends. CDR3 length: 14 amino acids. The CDR3 coding sequence is TGTGCCAGCACTCTACAGGGTAACGTGATCGGCTACACCTTC. Amino acid sequence: CASTLQGNVIGYTF.

In its sample, this clonotype was seen many times. CDR3 DNA sequence: TGCAGTGCAGAGGACAGGGAGGACTACGAGCAGTACTTC. As protein: CSAEDREDYEQYF. The gene calls are TRBV20-1 and TRBJ2-7; 8 bases align to TRBD1. Germline V gene lookup returns CDR1 DFQATT and CDR2 SNEGSKA (reference sequence). This CDR3 is 13 amino acids long. J was trimmed by 3 bases and V by 6 bases; bases with no gene match: 7.

The V and J genes are TRBV6-5 and TRBJ2-7; 10 bases match TRBD1. The V gene's germline CDR1 is MNHEY and CDR2 SVGAGI. V dropped 1 base and J dropped 2; count of bases not matched to a gene: 5. This CDR3 has 16 residues. The CDR3 is CASSYWDRGKPYEQYF. The CDR3, as DNA: TGTGCCAGCAGTTACTGGGACAGGGGAAAACCCTACGAGCAGTACTTC.

In its sample, this clonotype was seen many times. CDR3 sequence (DNA): TGTGCCAGCAGTTTCCCGGGACAGAGGAGTTATAGCAATCAGCCCCAGCATTTT. It translates to CASSFPGQRSYSNQPQHF. The chain is built from TRBV28 and TRBJ1-5; 7 nucleotides line up with TRBD1. The V gene's germline CDR1 is MDHEN and CDR2 SYDVKM. With V trimmed by 3 bases and J by 0 bases, 11 bases remained unmatched. This CDR3 region has 18 residues. The full variable domain, completed using reference TRBV28 and TRBJ1-5, is DVKVTQSSRYLVKRTGEKVFLECVQDMDHENMFWYRQDPGLGLRLIYFSYDVKMKEKGDIPEGYSVSREKKERFSLILESASTNQTSMYLCASSFPGQRSYSNQPQHFGDGTRLSIL.

The table lists this clonotype with many counts. The V call is TRBV7-3, the J call TRBJ2-1, with D uncertain. This CDR3 is built from 12 residues. V lost 3 bases and J lost 5, with 5 bases in between. Germline CDR1 reads SGHTA; CDR2 reads FQGTGA. CDR3 bases: TGTGCCAGCAGCTTCGGCAACAATGAGCAGTTCTTC. The encoded protein is CASSFGNNEQFF.

The chain couples TRBV6-1 to TRBJ2-2, with D maybe TRBD1 (6 bases). The CDR3 contains 14 residues. Trimming pared 5 bases from V and 9 bases from J, leaving 16 bases between. The germline CDR1 and CDR2 sequences are MNHNS and SASEGT. CDR3 in amino acids: CASSPRTEYRELFF. CDR3 bases: TGTGCCAGCAGTCCTAGGACAGAGTACCGGGAGCTGTTTTTT.

This clonotype was recorded many times. The J gene is TRBJ2-1, the V gene TRBV5-1; 7 bases fit TRBD2. Germline V gene lookup returns CDR1 SGHRS and CDR2 YFSETQ. The CDR3 extends over 16 amino acids. J gave up 0 bases and V 6 bases, and 9 bases lay outside the gene matches. The CDR3 DNA is TGCGCCAGCACCTTTCAAGCGGGGAGCTCCTACAATGAGCAGTTCTTC. This encodes CASTFQAGSSYNEQFF.

This chain connects TRBV29-1 to TRBJ2-1; D possibly corresponds to TRBD1 (7 bases). The CDR3 spans 13 residues. Trimming took 6 bases from V and 7 from J, leaving 16 bases between them. Germline assignment: CDR1 SQVTM and CDR2 ANQGSEA. CDR3 DNA: TGCAGCGTACGACAGGGAGGTAGGAATGAGCAGTTCTTC. This codes for CSVRQGGRNEQFF.

This clonotype was found a few times. The chain employs TRBV5-1 and TRBJ2-7, with TRBD1 matching over 7 bases. This CDR3 region has 14 residues. Looked up from germline, CDR1 is SGHRS and CDR2 is YFSETQ. J gave up 4 bases and V 5 bases, and 9 bases lay outside the gene matches. As DNA, the CDR3 is TGCGCCAGCAGTGTCCCCGGGACAGATTACGAGCAGTACTTC. Translating it yields CASSVPGTDYEQYF.

The table lists this clonotype with many counts. This chain connects TRBV7-9 to TRBJ2-5; 9 bases agree with TRBD2. The CDR3 sequence is 15 residues long. Germline V gene lookup returns CDR1 SEHNR and CDR2 FQNEAQ (reference sequence). J lost 1 base, V lost 0 bases, and 0 bases had no gene match. CDR3 sequence: CASSLASGSQETQYF. CDR3 DNA: TGTGCCAGCAGCTTAGCTAGCGGGAGCCAAGAGACCCAGTACTTC.

There are many counts of this clonotype. The rearrangement links TRBV7-8 to TRBJ2-7, with unresolved D. CDR1 and CDR2 from the germline V gene are SGHVS and FQNEAQ. The V end was cut by 5 bases, the J end by 2 bases, with 10 bases between. The CDR3 totals 13 residues. The CDR3 bases are TGTGCCAGCAGCATGGGAATGACCTACGAGCAGTACTTC. This codes for CASSMGMTYEQYF.

The genes are TRBV11-2 and TRBJ2-3, with 9 bases that match TRBD2. CDR3 length: 19 amino acids. V lost 1 base and J lost 1; bases outside the gene matches: 12. CDR1 is SGHAT, CDR2 FQNNGV, per germline. CDR3 sequence (DNA): TGTGCCAGCAGCTTAGGAGTTAGCGGGAGACCCCCTGGCACAGATACGCAGTATTTT. Protein sequence: CASSLGVSGRPPGTDTQYF.

Only a few counts were recorded for this clonotype. The V call is TRBV5-6, the J call TRBJ2-7; no firm D call. V was cut by 0 bases and J by 7 bases, with 5 bases left in between. CDR1 is SGHDT and CDR2 is YYEEEE in the germline V gene. CDR3 length: 11 amino acids. As DNA, the CDR3 is TGTGCCAGCAGCTTGGGGCCGGAGCAGTACTTC. Protein product: CASSLGPEQYF.

This clonotype appeared many times. The CDR3 is CSARGPSDEQFF. CDR3 coding DNA: TGCAGTGCTAGAGGACCCAGCGATGAGCAGTTCTTC. The gene calls are TRBV20-1 and TRBJ2-1; D remains unclear. The ends were cut back, 1 base at V and 8 bases at J, with 9 bases in the middle. Looked up from germline, CDR1 is DFQATT and CDR2 is SNEGSKA (reference sequence). CDR3 length: 12 amino acids.

The chain has TRBV5-1 and TRBJ2-1; 9 bases map to TRBD2. The CDR3 spans 16 residues. CDR1 is SGHRS and CDR2 is YFSETQ in the germline V gene. Trimming cost V 0 bases and J 2 bases; bases outside gene matches: 3. The CDR3 spells CASSLELAGPYNEQFF. CDR3 nucleotide sequence: TGCGCCAGCAGCTTGGAACTAGCGGGCCCCTACAATGAGCAGTTCTTC. Filled out from reference TRBV5-1 and TRBJ2-1, the complete variable domain reads KAGVTQTPRYLIKTRGQQVTLSCSPISGHRSVSWYQQTPGQGLQFLFEYFSETQRNKGNFPGRFSGRQFSNSRSEMNVSTLELGDSALYLCASSLELAGPYNEQFFGPGTRLTVL.